Listed here are 12 T cell receptor beta chains from one sample, sequenced in a study of shared clonotypes between healthy human individuals. TCRdb's copy holds only in-frame clones and misses some; the assay was immunoSEQ multiplex PCR. Among under 650,000 clones listed, almost 97% were seen once. The sample was naive CD4+ T cells sorted from blood. The subset: CD45RA+ positively selected. The receptors were sampled from a woman aged 25 to 39 in good health.

The rearrangement uses TRBV19 and TRBJ2-1; 8 positions match TRBD2. Germline V lookup: CDR1 LNHDA, CDR2 SQIVND (reference sequence). The junction had 13 bases not matched to a gene; V was cut back by 10 bases and J by 8 bases. CDR3 size: 14 residues. The DNA for the CDR3 is TGTGCCACCTGCACTCGCGGGAGGATTGATGAGCAGTTCTTC. The encoded protein is CATCTRGRIDEQFF.

The rearrangement links TRBV28 to TRBJ1-2; D call uncertain. Germline V gene lookup returns CDR1 MDHEN and CDR2 SYDVKM. The ends were cut back, 4 bases at V and 4 bases at J, with 7 bases in the middle. The length of the CDR3 is 12 residues. Written as DNA, the CDR3 is TGTGCCAGCAGTTCCGAGGGCTATGGCTACACCTTC. Protein: CASSSEGYGYTF.

This clone was recorded once. At one boundary the junction diverges from the germline segment, which might be a read error. The chain recombines TRBV6-6 with TRBJ2-5; D is undetermined. Germline CDR1 and CDR2: MNHNY and SVGAGI (reference sequence). The CDR3 covers 11 residues. The CDR3 loop reads CASSNQETQYF. The CDR3 DNA reads as TGTGCCAGCAGCAACCAGGAGACCCAGTACTTC.

The V call is TRBV28, the J call TRBJ1-3, with TRBD1 as a possible D gene (5 bases). CDR1 and CDR2 (germline): MDHEN, SYDVKM. The CDR3 loop spans 15 amino acids. Trimming left V 8 bases short and J 7 bases short, with 21 bases between. The CDR3 sequence is CASLGRLRGLNTIYF. The CDR3 DNA reads TGTGCCAGCCTAGGCCGACTAAGGGGACTCAACACCATATATTTT.

The chain carries TRBV18 and TRBJ2-1; D tentatively fits TRBD1 or TRBD2 (5 bases each). The V gene lost 0 bases and the J gene lost 10 bases, with 10 bases spanning the gap. This CDR3 spans 13 amino acids. Germline V gene data show CDR1 as KGHSH and CDR2 as LQKENI. The CDR3 sequence is CASSPPGVWEQFF. The DNA for the CDR3 is TGTGCCAGCTCACCACCGGGGGTGTGGGAGCAGTTCTTC.

The genes are TRBV11-3 and TRBJ1-5, with 8 positions matching TRBD1. In germline, CDR1 is SGHNT, CDR2 YENEEA. CDR3 length equals 13 residues. The CDR3 protein is CRGAGGASQPQHF. In DNA form, the CDR3 reads TGTAGGGGGGCAGGGGGCGCGTCACAGCCCCAGCATTTT.

The genes are TRBV11-3 and TRBJ2-3; the D is unclear. This CDR3 has 13 amino acids. Germline V gene sequence: CDR1 SGHNT, CDR2 YENEEA. Trimming took off 4 bases at V and 3 bases at J, with 8 bases between the two ends. The CDR3 sequence: CASSWVGTDTQYF. The CDR3 DNA is TGTGCCAGCAGCTGGGTCGGGACAGATACGCAGTATTTT.

The V call is TRBV11-1, the J call TRBJ2-7; D ambiguous. The CDR3 sequence is 12 residues long. Trimming pared 2 bases from V and 6 bases from J, leaving 8 bases between. Germline V lookup: CDR1 SGHAT, CDR2 FQDESV (reference sequence). The CDR3 DNA sequence: TGTGCCAGCAGCTTAAGTTTGGGCGAGCAGTACTTC. Translation: CASSLSLGEQYF.

This chain joins TRBV15 and TRBJ2-7; 12 bases map to TRBD2. The CDR3 runs to 20 residues. Germline-derived CDR1 and CDR2 are LNHNV and YYDKDF (reference sequence). V lost 0 bases to trimming and J lost 2 bases; unmatched junction nucleotides: 14. The CDR3 DNA is TGTGCCACCAGCAGAGATCCCGGGGGGACTAGCGGGCCTCAACCCTACGAGCAGTACTTC. It translates to CATSRDPGGTSGPQPYEQYF.

The gene calls are TRBV19 and TRBJ2-6; D not certain. Trimming stripped 7 bases from V and 4 bases from J, with 5 bases between. Germline CDR1 LNHDA, CDR2 SQIVND (reference sequence). The CDR3 totals 12 residues. DNA for the CDR3: TGTGCCAGTACCCCCGGGGCCAACGTCCTGACTTTC. This translates into CASTPGANVLTF. Using reference TRBV19 and TRBJ2-6 for the parts outside the CDR3, the full variable domain is DGGITQSPKYLFRKEGQNVTLSCEQNLNHDAMYWYRQDPGQGLRLIYYSQIVNDFQKGDIAEGYSVSREKKESFPLTVTSAQKNPTAFYLCASTPGANVLTFGAGSRLTVL.

This rearrangement joins TRBV2 to TRBJ2-5; 7 bases line up with TRBD1. The J call is doubtful: the DNA matches TRBJ2-7 better. The germline gives CDR1 SNHLY, CDR2 FYNNEI. The length of the CDR3 is 12 residues. CDR3 in DNA: TGTGCCAGCAGTAGACAGGGAGTCGAGCAGTACTTC. Its translation is CASSRQGVEQYF.

The chain recombines TRBV6-4 with TRBJ2-1; 7 bases are shared with TRBD1. The junction had 5 bases not matched to a gene; V was cut back by 2 bases and J by 4 bases. The CDR3 spans 15 residues. Germline lookup yields CDR1 MRHNA and CDR2 SNTAGT. CDR3 sequence (DNA): TGTGCCAGCAGTGACGGACAGGACAATTACAATGAGCAGTTCTTC. Its translation: CASSDGQDNYNEQFF.